Presented here are 3 T cell receptor beta chains from one specimen sequenced in a study of regulatory T cells in long-lasting Graves disease. Library construction for TCR beta used iRepertoire HTBI primers and Arm-PCR of CDR3 regions. TCRdb reprocessed the multiplex PCR reads via MiXCR and lists one record per CDR3 protein. This sample has around 400,000 distinct CDR3 sequences, with around 24% found just once. The time point is: persistent/refractory GD, antithyroid drugs over 5 years with positive TRAb. Researchers made the TCR library from RNA that was extracted from PBMCs. The sample consisted of peripheral blood mononuclear cells (PBMCs), taken when the disease was refractory, from a patient treated with antithyroid drugs. The receptor set was obtained from a female donor with Graves disease.

Many counts were recorded for this clonotype. V gene TRBV6-1 combines with J gene TRBJ1-2; D call uncertain. V was cut by 4 bases and J by 6 bases, with 24 bases left in between. The germline V gene has CDR1 MNHNS and CDR2 SASEGT. CDR3 size: 17 residues. Here the CDR3 DNA reads TGTGCCAGCAGTGCAATGCTCAGTTTGGGCCTCCGCCATGGCTACACCTTC. Translation gives CASSAMLSLGLRHGYTF.

The gene calls are TRBV29-1 and TRBJ1-1; 7 bases are a match to TRBD1. The ends lost 7 bases at V and 1 base at J; junction bases unmatched: 6. Per the germline V gene, CDR1 is SQVTM and CDR2 is ANQGSEA. This CDR3 is built from 13 residues. CDR3 sequence reads: CSGRAGGNTEAFF. The CDR3 nucleotides read TGCAGCGGCCGAGCAGGGGGGAACACTGAAGCTTTCTTT. The full variable domain, completed using reference TRBV29-1 and TRBJ1-1, is SAVISQKPSRDICQRGTSLTIQCQVDSQVTMMFWYRQQPGQSLTLIATANQGSEATYESGFVIDKFPISRPNLTFSTLTVSNMSPEDSSIYLCSGRAGGNTEAFFGQGTRLTVV.

This chain connects TRBV6-5 to TRBJ1-1; 8 bases are shared with TRBD1. J gave up 4 bases and V 4 bases, and 8 bases lay outside the gene matches. Germline V gene sequence: CDR1 MNHEY, CDR2 SVGAGI. The CDR3 consists of 15 residues. In DNA form, the CDR3 reads TGTGCCAGCAGTTCCCCCACAGGGGGAACCACTGAAGCTTTCTTT. Protein product: CASSSPTGGTTEAFF.